This T cell receptor (beta chain) was profiled in a study of blood T cell repertoires in COVID-19. Whole-study context: Researchers got acute and convalescent COVID-19 samples from the United States, Italy and Spain. From T cells, B-cell-depleted T cells, or PBMCs came the material, which was cDNA or gDNA.

Per the germline V gene, CDR1 is MNHNS and CDR2 is SASEGT. V lost 6 bases and J 5 bases, leaving 10 bases between the germline ends. The CDR3 spans 12 residues. As processed by the authors: Reference gene primer amplification gave nucleated cell count estimates. Sequencing used immunoSEQ multiplex PCR; TCRdb keeps in-frame clones, though not all of them. V and J calls plus clone size are reproduced from that table; the DNA served to infer D and trimming. The data contain 95,000 to 150,000 clones, around 88% of them singletons. This clonotype originated in a woman aged 45-65 years with active or convalescent COVID-19. The material sequenced was peripheral blood. This chain uses TRBV6-1 with TRBJ1-2; the D gene is possibly TRBD1 (5 bases). The CDR3 region has the DNA TGTGCCAGCAGCCAGCACAGGTATGGCTACACCTTC. Amino acids: CASSQHRYGYTF.